These 19 T cell receptor beta chains were sequenced from one sample in a study of blood T cell repertoires in COVID-19. Profiling relied on immunoSEQ multiplex PCR, and the TCRdb table lists in-frame clones only, not all of them. The sample holds 200,000 to 250,000 clones, about 89% seen once. Sequencing was done on a sample of peripheral blood. These receptors all stem from a man between 60 and 75 years old who had recovered from COVID-19.

The chain is built from TRBV6-5 and TRBJ1-1; 8 bases map to TRBD1. Germline CDR1 MNHEY, CDR2 SVGAGI. The CDR3 consists of 15 residues. The V and J ends lost 7 bases and 10 bases, in that order; junction bases with no gene match: 17. The CDR3 DNA is TGTGCCAGCAATCAAACACCCGGACAGGGCCGGGGAGCTTTCTTT. It is translated as CASNQTPGQGRGAFF.

V and J are TRBV3-1 (or the pseudogene TRBV3-2) and TRBJ2-2; D unresolved. From germline, CDR1 is LGHDT and CDR2 YNNKEL (reference sequence). Trimming removed 0 bases from V and 0 bases from J, with 8 bases in between. This CDR3 contains 16 residues. CDR3 coding DNA: TGTGCCAGCAGCCAAGATGTGCTAGCGAACACCGGGGAGCTGTTTTTT. Protein product: CASSQDVLANTGELFF.

The genes are TRBV28 and TRBJ2-3, with TRBD2 matching 9 bases. The germline CDR1 and CDR2 sequences are MDHEN and SYDVKM. V shed 11 bases and J 6 bases; nucleotides not matched to a gene: 12. The CDR3 length is 14 residues. CDR3 in amino acids: CAGRASGMGDTQYF. CDR3 DNA: TGTGCCGGTCGAGCTAGCGGGATGGGGGATACGCAGTATTTT.

The rearrangement uses TRBV10-3 and TRBJ2-1; 11 bases fit TRBD2. The CDR3 is 19 residues long. V lost 0 bases and J lost 2; bases outside the gene matches: 9. CDR1 is ENHRY and CDR2 is SYGVKD in the germline V gene. DNA for the CDR3: TGTGCCATCAGTGAGTCTCCTTTGGGTAGCGGGGGGGCCTACAATGAGCAGTTCTTC. As protein: CAISESPLGSGGAYNEQFF.

Only one count was recorded for this clone. This rearrangement joins TRBV4-1 to TRBJ2-2, with 12 bases matching TRBD2. Germline CDR1 is MGHRA and CDR2 is YSYEKL. With 1 base clipped from V and 8 bases from J, the junction kept 14 bases outside the gene matches. There are 19 residues in the CDR3. The CDR3 DNA is TGCGCCAGCAGCCAAGGGCTGGGCAGGACTAGCGGGGTCCAAGGGGAGCTGTTTTTT. This codes for CASSQGLGRTSGVQGELFF.

The chain links TRBV6-1 to TRBJ2-3, with D uncertain. V lost 2 bases to trimming and J lost 0 bases, with 9 bases between them. The germline V gene encodes CDR1 MNHNS and CDR2 SASEGT. This CDR3 comprises 15 residues. This CDR3 reads CASSEYSASTDTQYF. DNA of the CDR3: TGTGCCAGCAGTGAATATAGTGCTAGCACAGATACGCAGTATTTT.

This clone was seen a handful of times. This rearrangement joins TRBV9 to TRBJ2-3, with D possibly matching TRBD1 (6 bases). The V and J ends lost 4 bases and 6 bases respectively, with 12 bases between them. Germline CDR1 SGDLS, CDR2 YYNGEE. This CDR3 has 13 amino acids. This CDR3 is CASSIDRPDTQYF. DNA of the CDR3: TGTGCCAGCAGCATCGACAGGCCGGATACGCAGTATTTT.

The chain recombines TRBV2 with TRBJ2-3; TRBD2 might be the D (5 bases). This CDR3 comprises 14 residues. Germline V lookup: CDR1 SNHLY, CDR2 FYNNEI. V shed 3 bases and J shed 0 bases, with 7 bases lying between them. The CDR3: CASSEDWSTDTQYF. DNA of the CDR3: TGTGCCAGCAGTGAGGACTGGAGCACAGATACGCAGTATTTT.

The gene calls are TRBV10-3 and TRBJ1-5; possible D gene TRBD1, 5 bases. The CDR3 is made up of 14 amino acids. The ends were cut back, 8 bases at V and 1 base at J, with 12 bases in the middle. CDR1 ENHRY and CDR2 SYGVKD come from the germline V gene. This CDR3 reads CAIWGGGSNQPQHF. In DNA form, the CDR3 reads TGTGCCATCTGGGGGGGAGGGAGCAATCAGCCCCAGCATTTT.

The chain is built from TRBV5-1 and TRBJ2-7, with D possibly being TRBD1 (5 bases). V lost 0 bases to trimming and J lost 6 bases, with 19 bases between them. Germline loops: CDR1 SGHRS, CDR2 YFSETQ. This CDR3 is built from 16 residues. The CDR3 nucleotides read TGCGCCAGCAGCTTGGAGGGGCTCTTCTCCCTAGGCGAGCAGTACTTC. It is translated as CASSLEGLFSLGEQYF.

Only one count was recorded for this clone. The chain carries TRBV7-2 and TRBJ2-7, with 10 nucleotides matching TRBD2. The germline V gene has CDR1 SGHTA and CDR2 FQGNSA. V lost 7 bases to trimming and J lost 7 bases; unmatched junction nucleotides: 7. This CDR3 contains 13 residues. CDR3 DNA: TGTGCCAGCAAGCCACTAGCGGGACTTGAGCAGTACTTC. The encoded protein is CASKPLAGLEQYF.

This rearrangement joins TRBV6-5 to TRBJ2-2, with D possibly being TRBD2 (5 bases). The CDR3 has 13 residues. Germline CDR1 reads MNHEY; CDR2 reads SVGAGI. Deletions cut 0 bases from V and 7 bases from J, with 6 bases between. The CDR3 bases are TGTGCCAGCAGTTACTCTCGGGGCGGGGAGCTGTTTTTT. Translating gives CASSYSRGGELFF.

The V gene is TRBV6-5, the J gene TRBJ1-2; no firm D call. The CDR3 length is 15 residues. V lost 4 bases and J lost 8, with 20 bases in between. Germline V lookup: CDR1 MNHEY, CDR2 SVGAGI. CDR3 sequence (DNA): TGTGCCAGCAGTTCCCCGGCCGCCGGGGTTAGAGGCTACACCTTC. Its translation: CASSSPAAGVRGYTF.

The chain employs TRBV28 and TRBJ1-4; 9 bases fit TRBD1. The CDR3 sequence is 16 residues long. J was trimmed by 5 bases and V by 2 bases; bases with no gene match: 6. Germline values: CDR1 MDHEN, CDR2 SYDVKM. In DNA form, the CDR3 reads TGTGCCAGCAGTTTACTCCGAGGGACAGGGAATGAAAAACTGTTTTTT. Translation gives CASSLLRGTGNEKLFF.

The chain recombines TRBV10-3 with TRBJ1-5; a weak D match, TRBD1 (6 bases). Germline lookup yields CDR1 ENHRY and CDR2 SYGVKD. The V and J ends lost 10 bases and 0 bases respectively, with 13 bases between them. The CDR3 sequence is 14 residues long. The CDR3 bases are TGTGCCACCAACACAGGGAATAGCAATCAGCCCCAGCATTTT. Translating gives CATNTGNSNQPQHF.

The rearrangement uses TRBV5-4 and TRBJ2-5; TRBD2 agrees at 8 bases. J gave up 5 bases and V 4 bases, and 10 bases lay outside the gene matches. This CDR3 is 15 amino acids long. CDR1 and CDR2 (germline): SGHNT, YYREEE (reference sequence). The CDR3 bases are TGTGCCAGCAGCACGGGACTAGTTGGCGGGGAGACCCAGTACTTC. Translating gives CASSTGLVGGETQYF.

The chain employs TRBV29-1 and TRBJ1-1; D may be TRBD1 (5 bases). Per germline, CDR1 SQVTM and CDR2 ANQGSEA. This CDR3 has 12 amino acids. The V end lost 4 bases, the J end lost 5 bases, and 11 bases lay between the germline ends. Here the CDR3 reads CSVGQGYTEAFF. The CDR3 DNA reads TGCAGCGTTGGGCAGGGTTATACTGAAGCTTTCTTT.

This chain joins TRBV5-1 and TRBJ1-6; possible D gene TRBD1, 6 bases. V lost 5 bases to trimming and J lost 9 bases, with 18 bases between them. CDR1 is SGHRS and CDR2 is YFSETQ in the germline V gene. This CDR3 has 15 amino acids. CDR3 in amino acids: CASRSLTGLSSPLHF. CDR3 in DNA: TGCGCCAGCAGATCCCTCACAGGGCTAAGTTCACCCCTCCACTTT.

The V call is TRBV5-1, the J call TRBJ2-3, with 10 bases lining up with TRBD2. V shed 6 bases and J 4 bases; nucleotides not matched to a gene: 5. Germline assignment: CDR1 SGHRS and CDR2 YFSETQ. The CDR3 has 14 residues. DNA of the CDR3: TGCGCCAGCAATCCCCTAGCGGGGGCAGATACGCAGTATTTT. Encoded protein: CASNPLAGADTQYF.